What follows describes a single T cell receptor (beta chain). Antigen unknown. It may be a read error: a sequence one base away is much more abundant. Naive CD8 T cells were sorted as CD8+CD4-CCR7+CD45RA+. This entry is derived from a study of molecular identifiers for immune sequencing clone quantification. Whole-study findings and limits: Beyond 20 RNA copies, clones held over 97% of effector molecules, compared with under 1% in naive cells. Reportedly, one cell's Jurkat TCR RNA was detected within 1,100,000 naive CD8 cells.

Bulk TCR libraries were made with methods that had been previously described and with listed TCR primers. One entry per CDR3 protein results from TCRdb running MiXCR on the PCR reads. The sample lists 600,000 to 650,000 distinct CDR3 sequences; just under 20% were seen once. The V gene lost 7 bases and the J gene lost 3 bases, with 11 bases spanning the gap. The CDR3 is 13 residues long. The germline V gene encodes CDR1 SGHRS and CDR2 YFSETQ. The receptor was isolated from a human donor in good health. Some libraries in this study had Jurkat cell RNA spiked in. Source material: naive CD8+ T cells from blood, with Jurkat cell RNA spiked in. Specified subset: FACS-sorted CD8+CD4-CCR7+CD45RA+ naive T cells. The chain couples TRBV5-1 to TRBJ2-1, with a tentative D call TRBD1 (5 bases). The CDR3 DNA reads as TGCGCCAGCCGCGATGACAGCTACAATGAGCAGTTCTTC. Its protein product is CASRDDSYNEQFF.